This section outlines one TCR beta chain sequence together with its context. The sample is drawn from a study of T cell changes during pregnancy in multiple sclerosis. V lost 1 base and J 8 bases, leaving 18 bases between the germline ends. The CDR3 runs 16 residues. Germline CDR1 is SGHTA and CDR2 is FQGTGA. Using immunoSEQ multiplex PCR, the repertoire was profiled, and TCRdb retains in-frame clones only, with some absent. The top ten clones hold roughly 1.4% of a sample with roughly 88,000 clones, roughly 90% of them seen once. The chain has TRBV7-3 and TRBJ2-1; maybe TRBD1 (5 bases). The specimen comprised peripheral blood, sampled in the first trimester of pregnancy. The sequence came from a female donor with multiple sclerosis, enrolled in a pregnancy study. CDR3 coding DNA: TGTGCCAGCAGCTTAATGGGGCTGGCAGGGATGCATGAGCAGTTCTTC. Translation: CASSLMGLAGMHEQFF.